This T cell receptor (beta chain) was sequenced in a study of OX40 agonist ivuxolimab in advanced cancers. CDR3 size: 17 residues. Germline CDR1 is MDHEN and CDR2 is SYDVKM. After removal of 2 bases from V and 4 bases from J, the junction contained 8 bases not matched to a gene. The count of this clone is one. Libraries were prepared by immunoSEQ multiplex PCR; TCRdb keeps only in-frame clonotypes and omits some of them. In the table there are roughly 23,000 clones, under 85% of which are singletons. The sequencing used CD4+ or CD8+ T cells sorted from blood, collected in a trial of the OX40 agonist ivuxolimab. This clonotype was obtained from an adult with an advanced solid tumor such as melanoma, head and neck, liver or kidney cancer. The rearrangement joins TRBV28 to TRBJ2-2; 9 bases fit TRBD1. CDR3 in amino acids: CASSLPLGTGITGELFF. CDR3 nucleotides: TGTGCCAGCAGTTTACCTTTAGGGACAGGGATCACCGGGGAGCTGTTTTTT.